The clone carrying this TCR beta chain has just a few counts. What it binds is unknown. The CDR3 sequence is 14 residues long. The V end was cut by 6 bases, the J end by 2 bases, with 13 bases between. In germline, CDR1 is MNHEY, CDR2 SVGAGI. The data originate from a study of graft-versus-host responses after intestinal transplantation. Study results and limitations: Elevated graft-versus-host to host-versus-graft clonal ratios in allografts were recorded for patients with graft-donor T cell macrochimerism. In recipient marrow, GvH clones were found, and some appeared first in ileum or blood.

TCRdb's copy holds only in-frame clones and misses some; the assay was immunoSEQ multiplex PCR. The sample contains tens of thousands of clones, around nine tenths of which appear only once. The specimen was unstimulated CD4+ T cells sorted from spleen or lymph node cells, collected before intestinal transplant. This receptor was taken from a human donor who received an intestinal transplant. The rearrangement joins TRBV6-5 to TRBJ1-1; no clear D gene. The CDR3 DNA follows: TGTGCCAGCAGCCGAGTGGGAAGTAACACTGAAGCTTTCTTT. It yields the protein CASSRVGSNTEAFF.